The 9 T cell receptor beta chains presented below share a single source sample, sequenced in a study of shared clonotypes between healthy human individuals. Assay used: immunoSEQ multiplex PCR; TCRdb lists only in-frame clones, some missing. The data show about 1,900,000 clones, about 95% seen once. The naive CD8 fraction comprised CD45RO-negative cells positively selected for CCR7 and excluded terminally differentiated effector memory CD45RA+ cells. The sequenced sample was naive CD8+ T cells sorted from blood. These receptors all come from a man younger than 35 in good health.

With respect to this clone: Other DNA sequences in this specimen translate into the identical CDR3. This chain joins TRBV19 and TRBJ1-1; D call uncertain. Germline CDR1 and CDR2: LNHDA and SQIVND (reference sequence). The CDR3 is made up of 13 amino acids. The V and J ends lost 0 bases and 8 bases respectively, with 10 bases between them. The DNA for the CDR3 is TGTGCCAGTAGTATAGATCTGGAAGGCGAAGCTTTCTTT. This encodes CASSIDLEGEAFF.

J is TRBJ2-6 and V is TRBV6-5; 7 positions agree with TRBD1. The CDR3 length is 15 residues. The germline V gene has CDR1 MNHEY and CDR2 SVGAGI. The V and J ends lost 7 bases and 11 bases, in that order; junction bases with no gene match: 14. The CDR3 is CASKTFTGAGYVLTF. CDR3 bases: TGTGCCAGCAAAACCTTTACAGGGGCTGGCTACGTCCTGACTTTC.

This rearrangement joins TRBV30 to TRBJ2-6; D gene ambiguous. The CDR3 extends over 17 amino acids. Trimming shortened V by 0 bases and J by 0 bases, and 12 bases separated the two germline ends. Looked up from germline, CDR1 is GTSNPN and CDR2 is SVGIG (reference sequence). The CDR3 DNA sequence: TGTGCCTGGAGTGTCCCCCCCCGGCTCTCTGGGGCCAACGTCCTGACTTTC. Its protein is CAWSVPPRLSGANVLTF.

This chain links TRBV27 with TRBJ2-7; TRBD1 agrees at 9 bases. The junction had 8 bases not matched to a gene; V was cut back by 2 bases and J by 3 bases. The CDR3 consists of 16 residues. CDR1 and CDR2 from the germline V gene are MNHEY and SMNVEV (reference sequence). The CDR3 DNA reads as TGTGCCAGCAGTTTAGAACCAGGGACAGGGCACTACGAGCAGTACTTC. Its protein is CASSLEPGTGHYEQYF.

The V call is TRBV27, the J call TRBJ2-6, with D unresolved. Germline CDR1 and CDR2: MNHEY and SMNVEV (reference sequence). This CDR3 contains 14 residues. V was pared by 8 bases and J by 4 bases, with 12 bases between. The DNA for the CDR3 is TGTGCCAGCGGAGACCTTGAGGGGGCCAACGTCCTGACTTTC. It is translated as CASGDLEGANVLTF.

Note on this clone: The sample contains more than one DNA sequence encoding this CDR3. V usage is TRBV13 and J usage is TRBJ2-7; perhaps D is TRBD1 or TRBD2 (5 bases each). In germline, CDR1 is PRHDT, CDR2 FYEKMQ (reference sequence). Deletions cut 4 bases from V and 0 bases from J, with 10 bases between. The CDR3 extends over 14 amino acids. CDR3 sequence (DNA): TGTGCCAGCAGCTCTGCAGGGACCTCCTACGAGCAGTACTTC. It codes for CASSSAGTSYEQYF.

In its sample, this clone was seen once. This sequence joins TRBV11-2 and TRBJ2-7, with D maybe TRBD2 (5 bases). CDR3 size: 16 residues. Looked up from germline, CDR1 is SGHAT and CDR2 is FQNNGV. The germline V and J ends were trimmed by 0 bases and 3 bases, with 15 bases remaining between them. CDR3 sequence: CASSLDTTSSGYEQYF. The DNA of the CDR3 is TGTGCCAGCAGCTTAGATACGACATCCAGCGGCTACGAGCAGTACTTC.

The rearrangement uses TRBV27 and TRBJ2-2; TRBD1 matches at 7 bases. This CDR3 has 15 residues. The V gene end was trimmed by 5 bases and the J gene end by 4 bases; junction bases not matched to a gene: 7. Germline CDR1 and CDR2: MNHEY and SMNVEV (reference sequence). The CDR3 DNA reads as TGTGCCAGCAGTCCACAGGGGCAATTCACCGGGGAGCTGTTTTTT. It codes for CASSPQGQFTGELFF.

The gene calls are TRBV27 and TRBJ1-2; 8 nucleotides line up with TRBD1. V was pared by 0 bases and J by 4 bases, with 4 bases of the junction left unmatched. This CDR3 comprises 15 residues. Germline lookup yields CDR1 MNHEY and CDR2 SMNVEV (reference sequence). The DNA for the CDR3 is TGTGCCAGCAGTTTATCAGCAGGGGGCAGCTATGGCTACACCTTC. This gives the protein CASSLSAGGSYGYTF.